The present T cell receptor beta chain was sequenced within a study of blood T cell repertoires in COVID-19. Study-level background: From T cells, B-cell-depleted T cells, or PBMCs came the material, which was cDNA or gDNA.

CDR3 length: 15 amino acids. Per the germline V gene, CDR1 is MGHRA and CDR2 is YSYEKL. With V trimmed by 1 base and J by 5 bases, 7 bases remained unmatched. Source study methods: Nucleated cell counts were estimated from reference gene primer amplification. Clones were read by immunoSEQ multiplex PCR, and TCRdb kept only the in-frame ones, dropping some. Clonal size and the V and J genes are those of that table, whereas D and trimming came from the DNA. The table records tens of thousands of clones, about 90% of them present only once. The TCR sequence derives from a human donor in a cohort sampled during active COVID-19. Sequenced input: peripheral blood. The chain couples TRBV4-1 to TRBJ2-7; 8 bases are a match to TRBD2. CDR3 sequence: CASSQAYGTSDEQYF. CDR3 coding DNA: TGCGCCAGCAGCCAAGCTTACGGGACTAGTGACGAGCAGTACTTC.